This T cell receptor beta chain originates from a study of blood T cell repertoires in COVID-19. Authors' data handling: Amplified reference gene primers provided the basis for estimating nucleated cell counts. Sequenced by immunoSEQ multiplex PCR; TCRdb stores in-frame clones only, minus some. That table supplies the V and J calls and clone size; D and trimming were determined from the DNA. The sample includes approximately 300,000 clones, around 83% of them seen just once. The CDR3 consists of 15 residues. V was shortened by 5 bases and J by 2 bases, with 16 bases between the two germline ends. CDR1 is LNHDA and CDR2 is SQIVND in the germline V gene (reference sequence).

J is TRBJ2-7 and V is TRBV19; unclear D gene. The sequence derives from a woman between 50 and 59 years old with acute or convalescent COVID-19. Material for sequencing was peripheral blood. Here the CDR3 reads CASSPPKSQAYEQYF. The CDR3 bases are TGTGCCAGTAGTCCTCCAAAGAGTCAGGCCTACGAGCAGTACTTC.